This note documents a single T cell receptor beta chain sequence. The data were obtained in a study of T cell changes during pregnancy in multiple sclerosis. This table comes from immunoSEQ multiplex PCR, and its TCRdb copy is limited to in-frame clones, with some not included. The data contain approximately 70,000 clones, roughly 94% of them singletons. The ends lost 0 bases at V and 5 bases at J; junction bases unmatched: 3. There are 15 residues in the CDR3. The germline CDR1 and CDR2 sequences are MNHNY and SVGAGI (reference sequence). The material was peripheral blood, obtained after pregnancy. The TCR sequence derives from a female donor with multiple sclerosis, enrolled in a pregnancy study. V usage is TRBV6-6 and J usage is TRBJ2-7; 11 nucleotides align to TRBD2. The CDR3 here is CASSYSGLAGNEQYF. In nucleotides, the CDR3 is TGTGCCAGCAGTTACTCAGGACTAGCGGGCAACGAGCAGTACTTC.